Listed below are T cell receptor beta chains from one sample, sequenced in a study of control samples from healthy donors and cancer patients. TCRdb's copy holds only in-frame clones and misses some; the assay was immunoSEQ multiplex PCR. The sample contains over 75,000 clones, roughly 80% of which appear only once. The source material was blood. The source of these receptors is a man aged 25 to 40 in good health. The CDR3 runs from the conserved cysteine through the conserved F or W. The order of the fields is D gene, J gene, V gene, clone size, CDR3 DNA, CDR3 protein. D genes are given only for firm matches. Clone size appears in some rows only: once, few, many, or a class for an expanded clone.

NA | TRBJ1-2 | TRBV9 | NA | TGTGCCAGCAGCGCCCATGACAGGATTTCCTATGGCTACACCTTC | CASSAHDRISYGYTF
TRBD2 | TRBJ2-1 | TRBV7-3 | NA | TGTGCCAGCAGCTTAGGACTAGCGGCCGTCAATGAGCAGTTCTTC | CASSLGLAAVNEQFF
NA | TRBJ1-1 | TRBV30 | NA | TGTGCCTGGAGCCCCTCTCTCGGGACTGAAGCTTTCTTT | CAWSPSLGTEAFF
NA | TRBJ1-2 | TRBV18 | NA | TGTGCCAGCTCACCGACAGAAAACTATGGCTACACCTTC | CASSPTENYGYTF
TRBD1 | TRBJ1-2 | TRBV5-1 | NA | TGCGCCAGCAGTTTCCGTTACGCCCCAGGGGGATGGGATGGCTACACCTTC | CASSFRYAPGGWDGYTF
NA | TRBJ2-7 | TRBV11-2 | few | TGTGCCAGCAGCTTAGGGGAAAGCTCCTACGAGCAGTACTTC | CASSLGESSYEQYF
TRBD1 | TRBJ1-1 | TRBV24-1 | NA | TGTGCCACCAGTGATTTGCGGCAGGGGGTAAACACTGAAGCTTTCTTT | CATSDLRQGVNTEAFF
NA | TRBJ2-2 | TRBV9 | once | TGTGCCAGCAGCGTAGGTGGCACCGGGGAGCTGTTTTTT | CASSVGGTGELFF
NA | TRBJ2-7 | TRBV11-2 | NA | TGTGCCAGCAGCTTAGCCCCCACCCCCCAGGGCGAGCAGTACTTC | CASSLAPTPQGEQYF
TRBD2 | TRBJ2-1 | TRBV9 | NA | TGTGCCAGCAGCGTATCGGGGGGTGGAAACAATGAGCAGTTCTTC | CASSVSGGGNNEQFF
NA | TRBJ2-6 | TRBV29-1 | NA | TGCAGCGTTGCGCTCGATGGGGCCAACGTCCTGACTTTC | CSVALDGANVLTF
NA | TRBJ1-6 | TRBV30 | NA | TGTGCCGGTCAACCGATTCGGTCCAATTCACCCCTCCACTTT | CAGQPIRSNSPLHF
TRBD1 | TRBJ2-1 | TRBV7-9 | NA | TGTGCCAGCAGCTCCAGGACAGGGAATGAGCAGTTCTTC | CASSSRTGNEQFF
TRBD2 | TRBJ2-1 | TRBV28 | NA | TGTGCCAGCAGTTTCTCGGGACTAAACCACAATGAGCAGTTCTTC | CASSFSGLNHNEQFF
NA | TRBJ2-7 | TRBV6-5 | NA | TGTGCCAGCAGTTCGTCAGGACGGAGGGCTAGGGAGCAGTACTTC | CASSSSGRRAREQYF
NA | TRBJ1-5 | TRBV19 | NA | TGTGCCAGTAGTATATATATAACAGAGAATCAGCCCCAGCATTTT | CASSIYITENQPQHF
TRBD1 | TRBJ2-5 | TRBV6-5 | NA | TGTGCCAGCAGTTCCCGGACAGGGCAAGAGACCCAGTACTTC | CASSSRTGQETQYF
NA | TRBJ1-6 | TRBV5-1 | NA | TGCGCCAGCAGCTTGTCCGAGAGAAAGGGGCCACCCCTCCACTTT | CASSLSERKGPPLHF
NA | TRBJ1-6 | TRBV11-2 | NA | TGTGCCAGCAGCTTCACAGGGCTTAATTCACCCCTCCACTTT | CASSFTGLNSPLHF
NA | TRBJ1-5 | TRBV30 | few | TGTGCCTGGAGTACTGGGGGATCCTCAGGGAGTCAGCCCCAGCATTTT | CAWSTGGSSGSQPQHF
NA | TRBJ1-2 | TRBV29-1 | NA | TGCAGCGTTGTTTCCGGGCTGGCCTATGGCTACACCTTC | CSVVSGLAYGYTF
TRBD2 | TRBJ2-7 | TRBV3-1/TRBV3-2 | medium-sized | TGTGCCAGCAGCCACCTCTTAGCGGGGGGGACCTACGAGCAGTACTTC | CASSHLLAGGTYEQYF
NA | TRBJ2-3 | TRBV18 | NA | TGTGCCAGCTCAAGGCGGGGCACAGATACGCAGTATTTT | CASSRRGTDTQYF
NA | TRBJ2-2 | TRBV2 | once | TGTGCCAGCAGTGAACAGGCCCCTAACACCGGGGAGCTGTTTTTT | CASSEQAPNTGELFF
NA | TRBJ2-5 | TRBV28 | NA | TGTGCCAGCAGTTTTGAGGAGACCCAGTACTTC | CASSFEETQYF
NA | TRBJ1-5 | TRBV9 | NA | TGTGCCAGCAGCGTAGATCATAGCAATCAGCCCCAGCATTTT | CASSVDHSNQPQHF